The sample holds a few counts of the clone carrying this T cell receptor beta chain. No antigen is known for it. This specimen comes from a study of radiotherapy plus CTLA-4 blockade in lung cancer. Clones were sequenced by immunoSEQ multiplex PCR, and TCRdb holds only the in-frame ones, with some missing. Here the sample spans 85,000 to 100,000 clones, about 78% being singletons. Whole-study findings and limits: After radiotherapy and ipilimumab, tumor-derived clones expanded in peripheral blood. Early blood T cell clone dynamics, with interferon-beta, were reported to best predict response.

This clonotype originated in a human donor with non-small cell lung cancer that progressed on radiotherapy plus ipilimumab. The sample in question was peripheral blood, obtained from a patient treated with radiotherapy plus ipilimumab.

The CDR3 DNA reads TGTGCCAGCAGTTTTGCACCATACCACCTCGCGAACACTGAAGCTTTCTTT. This translates into CASSFAPYHLANTEAFF. The chain couples TRBV28 to TRBJ1-1; no firm D call. The CDR3 length is 17 residues. CDR1 MDHEN and CDR2 SYDVKM come from the germline V gene. Trimming cost V 3 bases and J 1 base, with 18 bases left between them.